Sequencing of this T cell receptor beta chain was carried out in a study of T cell repertoires in cytomegalovirus infection. A single record per CDR3 protein comes from TCRdb applying MiXCR to the reads. Among fewer than 200,000 distinct CDR3 sequences listed, under 15% were seen once. The V and J ends lost 5 bases and 0 bases respectively, with 16 bases between them. Germline lookup yields CDR1 SGHVS and CDR2 FQNEAQ. The CDR3 sequence is 16 residues long. This clonotype was seen at least ten times. The sample comprised PBMCs. The genes are TRBV7-8 and TRBJ1-1; TRBD1 is a possible D gene (5 bases). The source of this sequence is a human donor in good health (CMV status not recorded). Some clones in this sample may be carry-over from other donors' samples. CDR3 sequence (DNA): TGTGCCAGCAGCCAAATCCTCGGGGCGATGAACACTGAAGCTTTCTTT. It translates to CASSQILGAMNTEAFF. The full variable domain, with the rest looked up from reference TRBV7-8 and TRBJ1-1, is GAGVSQSPRYKVAKRGQDVALRCDPISGHVSLFWYQQALGQGPEFLTYFQNEAQLDKSGLPSDRFFAERPEGSVSTLKIQRTQQEDSAVYLCASSQILGAMNTEAFFGQGTRLTVV.